Presented here are 21 T cell receptor beta chains from one specimen sequenced in a study of regulatory T cells in long-lasting Graves disease. The authors built TCR beta libraries using iRepertoire HTBI primers and Arm-PCR of CDR3 regions. TCRdb itself ran the multiplex PCR reads through MiXCR, one entry per CDR3 protein. The sample has 650,000 to 850,000 distinct CDR3 sequences, 25% to 30% seen once. The time point was: persistent/refractory GD, antithyroid drugs over 5 years with positive TRAb. The TCR library was made from RNA that had been extracted from PBMCs in TRIzol. The source material was peripheral blood mononuclear cells (PBMCs), sampled when the disease was refractory, from a patient treated with antithyroid drugs. The receptors come from a female donor with Graves disease.

This clonotype has only one observation. This chain links TRBV12-3 or TRBV12-4 with TRBJ1-4, with 8 bases fitting TRBD1. The CDR3 spans 14 residues. Trimming took 6 bases from V and 4 from J; bases not matched to a gene: 4. The CDR3 nucleotides are TGTGCCAGCAGCAGGACAGGGTGTAATGAAAAACTGTTTTTT. Encoded protein: CASSRTGCNEKLFF.

The chain has TRBV20-1 and TRBJ2-5, with a possible D match to TRBD2 (5 bases). The germline V and J ends were trimmed by 6 bases and 1 base, with 24 bases remaining between them. The CDR3 consists of 17 residues. Germline V gene lookup returns CDR1 DFQATT and CDR2 SNEGSKA (reference sequence). The DNA for the CDR3 is TGCAGTGCCACAGACGTTGAGCTCCCGGGGATCCAAGAGACCCAGTACTTC. Its protein is CSATDVELPGIQETQYF.

This clonotype was detected a few times. The rearrangement joins TRBV11-3 to TRBJ2-5, with D maybe TRBD1 (5 bases). Deletions cut 9 bases from V and 5 bases from J, with 22 bases between. The CDR3 has 15 residues. Looked up from germline, CDR1 is SGHNT and CDR2 is YENEEA. CDR3 in DNA: TGTGCCAGTACCCTCCGGCAGGGATTATGGGAGACCCAGTACTTC. Translated, it gives CASTLRQGLWETQYF.

This clonotype appeared a few times. The rearrangement joins TRBV3-1 to TRBJ1-2, with 10 bases matching TRBD1. Germline loops: CDR1 LGHDT, CDR2 YNNKEL (reference sequence). The CDR3 is 15 amino acids. The V segment lost 3 bases and the J segment 4 bases; nucleotides outside the gene matches: 5. This CDR3 is CASSHGTGVGYGYTF. The CDR3 nucleotides are TGTGCCAGCAGCCATGGGACAGGGGTCGGCTATGGCTACACCTTC.

This clonotype was picked up many times. The chain is built from TRBV12-3 or TRBV12-4 and TRBJ1-2; no clear D gene. V was clipped by 7 bases and J by 5 bases, with 8 bases between them. The CDR3 sequence is 11 residues long. The CDR3 spells CASTDGYGYTF. DNA for the CDR3: TGTGCCAGCACCGACGGGTATGGCTACACCTTC.

The chain recombines TRBV18 with TRBJ2-5; D remains ambiguous. The CDR3 spans 15 residues. The germline V gene encodes CDR1 KGHSH and CDR2 LQKENI. V was pared by 2 bases and J by 5 bases, with 15 bases between. CDR3 in DNA: TGTGCCAGCTCACCAGGCCGGAGTCCCATGGAGACCCAGTACTTC. Protein product: CASSPGRSPMETQYF.

The V gene is TRBV29-1, the J gene TRBJ2-7; D possibly corresponds to TRBD1 (5 bases). The CDR3 extends over 11 amino acids. V was shortened by 6 bases and J by 5 bases, with 11 bases between the two germline ends. The germline V gene encodes CDR1 SQVTM and CDR2 ANQGSEA. The CDR3 DNA reads TGCAGCGTGGGTTCGACAGACGAGCAGTACTTC. Translated, it gives CSVGSTDEQYF.

This rearrangement joins TRBV6-1 to TRBJ1-1; D may be TRBD1 (5 bases). Between the trimmed V and J ends, which lost 5 bases and 4 bases, there was a span of 17 bases. CDR1 and CDR2 from the germline V gene are MNHNS and SASEGT. This CDR3 spans 15 amino acids. CDR3 nucleotides: TGTGCCAGCAGTCAAGACAGTAGATGGGGCACTGAAGCTTTCTTT. Translating gives CASSQDSRWGTEAFF.

The chain links TRBV10-3 to TRBJ1-2; maybe TRBD1 (5 bases). Germline V lookup: CDR1 ENHRY, CDR2 SYGVKD. This CDR3 comprises 13 residues. The V and J ends lost 3 bases and 5 bases respectively, with 10 bases between them. The CDR3: CAISDFDSYGYTF. CDR3 nucleotide sequence: TGTGCCATCAGTGACTTTGACAGTTATGGCTACACCTTC.

This clonotype was picked up many times. This chain joins TRBV6-5 and TRBJ1-1, with D uncertain. Trimming cost V 0 bases and J 5 bases, with 7 bases left between them. The CDR3 contains 13 residues. CDR1 and CDR2 (germline): MNHEY, SVGAGI. The CDR3 spells CASSYSAGTEAFF. CDR3 DNA: TGTGCCAGCAGTTACTCGGCGGGTACTGAAGCTTTCTTT.

This clonotype was picked up a small number of times. V and J are TRBV20-1 and TRBJ1-3; weak D call: TRBD1 (6 bases). The CDR3 consists of 14 residues. V was pared by 5 bases and J by 3 bases, with 14 bases between. Germline V gives CDR1 DFQATT, CDR2 SNEGSKA (reference sequence). The CDR3 here is CSARRGGLGNTIYF. CDR3 in DNA: TGCAGTGCTCGGAGGGGGGGGCTTGGAAACACCATATATTTT.

This clonotype was recorded at least ten times. The rearrangement joins TRBV28 to TRBJ2-7, with 8 bases that match TRBD1. CDR1 is MDHEN and CDR2 is SYDVKM in the germline V gene. V lost 10 bases, J lost 2 bases, and 10 bases stayed unmatched. This CDR3 comprises 14 residues. CDR3 bases: TGTGCCACCGCCCGGACAGGGACCCCCTACGAGCAGTACTTC. This codes for CATARTGTPYEQYF.

This clonotype was recorded a few times. J is TRBJ1-6 and V is TRBV20-1; tentative D call: TRBD1 (5 bases). The V gene lost 1 base and the J gene lost 10 bases, with 14 bases spanning the gap. The CDR3 length is 14 residues. Germline assignment: CDR1 DFQATT and CDR2 SNEGSKA (reference sequence). CDR3 amino acids: CSARVGSGDSPLHF. In nucleotides, the CDR3 is TGCAGTGCTAGAGTCGGCAGTGGGGACTCACCCCTCCACTTT.

The genes are TRBV12-3 or TRBV12-4 and TRBJ2-7; TRBD1 aligns across 8 bases. This CDR3 is built from 18 residues. V lost 5 bases and J lost 7; bases outside the gene matches: 22. CDR3: CASSTGTGSPGPMGEQYF. The CDR3 nucleotides read TGTGCCAGCAGTACCGGGACAGGTAGTCCGGGACCCATGGGTGAGCAGTACTTC.

This clonotype was seen a few times. The V and J genes are TRBV27 and TRBJ2-7, with D maybe TRBD1 (6 bases). Deletions cut 2 bases from V and 0 bases from J, with 11 bases between. Germline V gives CDR1 MNHEY, CDR2 SMNVEV (reference sequence). The CDR3 spans 15 residues. CDR3: CASSLDGDTSYEQYF. The CDR3, as DNA: TGTGCCAGCAGTTTAGATGGGGACACCTCCTACGAGCAGTACTTC.

The J gene is TRBJ1-1, the V gene TRBV3-1; 11 nucleotides agree with TRBD1. With 3 bases clipped from V and 2 bases from J, the junction kept 5 bases outside the gene matches. Germline loops: CDR1 LGHDT, CDR2 YNNKEL (reference sequence). The CDR3 is 16 residues long. CDR3 in amino acids: CASSQRTGGFNTEAFF. The CDR3 bases are TGTGCCAGCAGCCAGCGGACAGGGGGCTTTAACACTGAAGCTTTCTTT.

This clonotype was seen many times. Compared with germline, one end of the junction differs, possibly owing to a read error. The CDR3 reads CASSEGTGYTF. CDR3 coding DNA: TGTGCCAGCAGCGAAGGGACTGGCTACACCTTC. The chain carries TRBV2 and TRBJ1-2; the D gene is possibly TRBD1 (5 bases). The germline gives CDR1 SNHLY, CDR2 FYNNEI. The CDR3 is made up of 11 amino acids.

The chain joins TRBV3-1 to TRBJ1-6; TRBD1 matches at 9 bases. The CDR3 spans 14 residues. J was trimmed by 11 bases and V by 1 base; bases with no gene match: 3. Germline V lookup: CDR1 LGHDT, CDR2 YNNKEL (reference sequence). CDR3 in DNA: TGTGCCAGCAGCCAAGTCAGACAGGGGGCACCCCTCCACTTT. This gives the protein CASSQVRQGAPLHF. The full variable domain, completed using reference TRBV3-1 and TRBJ1-6, is DTAVSQTPKYLVTQMGNDKSIKCEQNLGHDTMYWYKQDSKKFLKIMFSYNNKELIINETVPNRFSPKSPDKAHLNLHINSLELGDSAVYFCASSQVRQGAPLHFGNGTRLTVT.

The chain carries TRBV2 and TRBJ1-2; D remains ambiguous. The CDR3 length is 13 residues. Trimming pared 7 bases from V and 4 bases from J, leaving 13 bases between. The germline V gene encodes CDR1 SNHLY and CDR2 FYNNEI. The CDR3 loop is CASNRPVGYGYTF. The DNA of the CDR3 is TGTGCCAGCAACCGTCCGGTGGGCTATGGCTACACCTTC.

The chain links TRBV6-2 or TRBV6-3 to TRBJ2-2, with TRBD1 identical over 8 bases. In germline, CDR1 is MNHEY, CDR2 SVGEGT. Losses at the gene ends were 0 bases for V and 5 bases for J; bases not matched to a gene: 8. The CDR3 consists of 17 residues. The CDR3 is CASSYSRQGARTGELFF. The CDR3 DNA reads TGTGCCAGCAGTTACTCTCGGCAGGGGGCGCGGACCGGGGAGCTGTTTTTT.

This clonotype was detected only a few times. The CDR3 sequence is CASSSRGEQYF. The CDR3 DNA reads TGTGCCAGCAGTTCCAGGGGCGAGCAGTACTTC. The genes are TRBV6-5 and TRBJ2-7, with a possible D match to TRBD1 (6 bases). V was trimmed by 4 bases and J by 6 bases, leaving 7 bases between them. The CDR3 is 11 residues long. The germline gives CDR1 MNHEY, CDR2 SVGAGI.